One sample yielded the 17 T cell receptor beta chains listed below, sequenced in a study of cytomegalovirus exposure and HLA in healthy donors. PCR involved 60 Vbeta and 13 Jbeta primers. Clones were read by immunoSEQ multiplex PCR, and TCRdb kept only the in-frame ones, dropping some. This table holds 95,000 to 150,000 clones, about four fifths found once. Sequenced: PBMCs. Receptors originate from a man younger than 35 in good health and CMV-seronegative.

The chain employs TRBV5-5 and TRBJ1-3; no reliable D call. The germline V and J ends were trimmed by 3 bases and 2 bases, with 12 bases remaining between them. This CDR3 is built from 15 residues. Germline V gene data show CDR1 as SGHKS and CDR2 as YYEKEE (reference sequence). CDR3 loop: CASSSLGLAGNTIYF. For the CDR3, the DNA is TGTGCCAGCAGCTCCCTAGGTTTAGCTGGAAACACCATATATTTT. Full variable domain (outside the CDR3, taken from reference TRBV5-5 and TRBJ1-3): DAGVTQSPTHLIKTRGQQVTLRCSPISGHKSVSWYQQVLGQGPQFIFQYYEKEERGRGNFPDRFSARQFPNYSSELNVNALLLGDSALYLCASSSLGLAGNTIYFGEGSWLTVV.

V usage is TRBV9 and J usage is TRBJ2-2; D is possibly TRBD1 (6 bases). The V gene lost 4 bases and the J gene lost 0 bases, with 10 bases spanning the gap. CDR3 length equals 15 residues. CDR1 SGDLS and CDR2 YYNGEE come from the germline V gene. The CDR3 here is CASSLDRTNTGELFF. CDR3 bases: TGTGCCAGCAGCCTGGACAGAACGAACACCGGGGAGCTGTTTTTT.

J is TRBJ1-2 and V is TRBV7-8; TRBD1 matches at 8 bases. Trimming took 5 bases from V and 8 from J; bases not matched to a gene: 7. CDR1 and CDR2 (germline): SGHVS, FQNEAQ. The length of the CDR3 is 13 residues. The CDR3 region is CASSLRQGSGYTF. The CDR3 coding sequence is TGTGCCAGCAGCCTAAGACAGGGGAGCGGCTACACCTTC.

The CDR3 DNA reads as TGTGCCAGCAGCTTGATCCTAGCGGGGGGGGGTACGCAGTATTTT. It is translated as CASSLILAGGGTQYF. The gene calls are TRBV5-6 and TRBJ2-3; TRBD2 agrees at 12 bases. This CDR3 has 15 amino acids. Germline V lookup: CDR1 SGHDT, CDR2 YYEEEE. The junction had 5 bases not matched to a gene; V was cut back by 1 base and J by 8 bases. Drawing the rest from reference TRBV5-6 and TRBJ2-3, the complete variable domain is DAGVTQSPTHLIKTRGQQVTLRCSPKSGHDTVSWYQQALGQGPQFIFQYYEEEERQRGNFPDRFSGHQFPNYSSELNVNALLLGDSALYLCASSLILAGGGTQYFGPGTRLTVL.

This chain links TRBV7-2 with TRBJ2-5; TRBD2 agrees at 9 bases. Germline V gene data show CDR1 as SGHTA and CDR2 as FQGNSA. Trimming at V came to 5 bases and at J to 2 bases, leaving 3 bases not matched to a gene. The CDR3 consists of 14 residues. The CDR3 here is CASSPSGVQETQYF. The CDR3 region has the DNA TGTGCCAGCAGCCCTAGCGGGGTACAAGAGACCCAGTACTTC.

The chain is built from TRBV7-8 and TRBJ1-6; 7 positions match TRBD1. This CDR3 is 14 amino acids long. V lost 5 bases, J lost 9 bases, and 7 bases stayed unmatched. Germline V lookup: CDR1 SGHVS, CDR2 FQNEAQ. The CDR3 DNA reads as TGTGCCAGCAGCCCCAGACAGGGAGGTTCACCCCTCCACTTT. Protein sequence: CASSPRQGGSPLHF.

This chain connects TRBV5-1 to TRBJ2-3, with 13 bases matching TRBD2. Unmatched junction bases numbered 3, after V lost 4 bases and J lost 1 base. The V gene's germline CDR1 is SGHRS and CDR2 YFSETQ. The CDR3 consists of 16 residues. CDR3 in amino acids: CASSRTSGGRTDTQYF. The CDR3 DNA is TGCGCCAGCAGCCGGACTAGCGGGGGCCGCACAGATACGCAGTATTTT.

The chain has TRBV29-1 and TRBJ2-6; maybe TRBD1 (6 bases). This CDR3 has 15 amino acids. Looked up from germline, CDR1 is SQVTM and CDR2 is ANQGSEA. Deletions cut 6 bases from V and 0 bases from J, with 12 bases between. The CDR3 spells CSVVTGSSGANVLTF. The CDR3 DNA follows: TGCAGCGTCGTAACAGGGTCCTCTGGGGCCAACGTCCTGACTTTC.

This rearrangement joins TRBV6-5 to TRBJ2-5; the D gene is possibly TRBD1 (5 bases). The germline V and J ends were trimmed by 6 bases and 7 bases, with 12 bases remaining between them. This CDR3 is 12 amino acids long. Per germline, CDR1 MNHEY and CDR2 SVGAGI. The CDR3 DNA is TGTGCCAGCAGCTACCCCCAGGGGACCCAGTACTTC. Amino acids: CASSYPQGTQYF.

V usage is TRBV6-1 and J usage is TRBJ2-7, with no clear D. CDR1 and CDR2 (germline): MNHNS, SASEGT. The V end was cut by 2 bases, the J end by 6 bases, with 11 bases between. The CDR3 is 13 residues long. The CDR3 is CASSEMDPSEQYF. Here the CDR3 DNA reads TGTGCCAGCAGTGAAATGGATCCTAGCGAGCAGTACTTC.

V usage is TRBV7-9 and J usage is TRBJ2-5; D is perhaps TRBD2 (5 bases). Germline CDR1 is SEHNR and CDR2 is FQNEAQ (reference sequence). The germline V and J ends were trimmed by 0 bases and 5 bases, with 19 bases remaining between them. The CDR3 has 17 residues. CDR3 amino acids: CASSLADSNKGWETQYF. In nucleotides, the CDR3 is TGTGCCAGCAGCTTAGCGGACTCGAACAAGGGATGGGAGACCCAGTACTTC.

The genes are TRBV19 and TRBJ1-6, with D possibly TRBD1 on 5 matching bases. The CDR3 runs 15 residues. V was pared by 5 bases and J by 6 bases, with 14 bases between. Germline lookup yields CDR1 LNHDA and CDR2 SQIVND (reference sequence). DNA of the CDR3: TGTGCCAGTAGTGATCGGGACTTCGGTAATTCACCCCTCCACTTT. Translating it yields CASSDRDFGNSPLHF.

The CDR3 nucleotides are TGTGCCATCAGTGACGTCAGTTCGGGGGACGAGCAGTACTTC. Protein sequence: CAISDVSSGDEQYF. The chain is built from TRBV10-3 and TRBJ2-7; the D gene is possibly TRBD2 (6 bases). V lost 3 bases and J 5 bases, leaving 14 bases between the germline ends. The CDR3 loop spans 14 amino acids. The germline gives CDR1 ENHRY, CDR2 SYGVKD.

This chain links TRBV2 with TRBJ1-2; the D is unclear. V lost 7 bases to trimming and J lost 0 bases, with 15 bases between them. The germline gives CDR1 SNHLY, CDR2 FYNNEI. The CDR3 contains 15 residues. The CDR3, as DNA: TGTGCCAGCATGCCCGGAGGGTACCCTAACTATGGCTACACCTTC. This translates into CASMPGGYPNYGYTF.

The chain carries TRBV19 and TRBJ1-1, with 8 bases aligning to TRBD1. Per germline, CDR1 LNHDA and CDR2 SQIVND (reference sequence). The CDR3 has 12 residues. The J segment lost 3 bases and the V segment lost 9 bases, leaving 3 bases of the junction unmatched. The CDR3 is CASKQGDTEAFF. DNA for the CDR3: TGTGCCAGCAAACAGGGGGACACTGAAGCTTTCTTT.

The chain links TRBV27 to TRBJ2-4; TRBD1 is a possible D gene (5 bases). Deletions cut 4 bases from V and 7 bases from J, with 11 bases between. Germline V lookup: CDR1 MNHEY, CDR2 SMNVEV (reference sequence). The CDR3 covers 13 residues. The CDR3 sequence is CASSYDSLNIQYF. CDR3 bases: TGTGCCAGCAGTTACGACAGTCTCAACATTCAGTACTTC.

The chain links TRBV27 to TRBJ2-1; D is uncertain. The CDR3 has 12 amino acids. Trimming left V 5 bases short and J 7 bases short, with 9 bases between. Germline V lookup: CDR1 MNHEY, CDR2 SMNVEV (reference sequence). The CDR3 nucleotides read TGTGCCAGCAGTCCGCGGTCGAATGAGCAGTTCTTC. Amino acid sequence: CASSPRSNEQFF.